This T cell receptor (beta chain) was sequenced for a study of cytomegalovirus exposure and HLA in healthy donors. Overall study results and limits: The classifier reportedly diagnosed cytomegalovirus status with high specificity and sensitivity. What a later analysis showed was that several of the most significant clusters appeared linked to common viral pathogens.

PCR amplification relied on 60 Vbeta primers (plus 13 Jbeta primers). Using immunoSEQ multiplex PCR, the repertoire was profiled, and TCRdb retains in-frame clones only, with some absent. The sample holds about 120,000 clones, 80% seen once. Comments on this clone: Its antigen remains unknown.

The CDR3 runs to 15 residues. V dropped 0 bases and J dropped 6 bases, with 10 bases sitting between them. Germline V gene lookup returns CDR1 SGHDT and CDR2 YYEEEE. V and J are TRBV5-6 and TRBJ1-6, with a possible D match to TRBD1 (5 bases). Sequenced input: PBMCs. This clonotype was obtained from a man aged 50 to 60 in good health and CMV-seronegative. This CDR3 is CASSLGQSGNSPLHF. As DNA, the CDR3 is TGTGCCAGCAGCTTGGGACAGTCGGGTAATTCACCCCTCCACTTT.